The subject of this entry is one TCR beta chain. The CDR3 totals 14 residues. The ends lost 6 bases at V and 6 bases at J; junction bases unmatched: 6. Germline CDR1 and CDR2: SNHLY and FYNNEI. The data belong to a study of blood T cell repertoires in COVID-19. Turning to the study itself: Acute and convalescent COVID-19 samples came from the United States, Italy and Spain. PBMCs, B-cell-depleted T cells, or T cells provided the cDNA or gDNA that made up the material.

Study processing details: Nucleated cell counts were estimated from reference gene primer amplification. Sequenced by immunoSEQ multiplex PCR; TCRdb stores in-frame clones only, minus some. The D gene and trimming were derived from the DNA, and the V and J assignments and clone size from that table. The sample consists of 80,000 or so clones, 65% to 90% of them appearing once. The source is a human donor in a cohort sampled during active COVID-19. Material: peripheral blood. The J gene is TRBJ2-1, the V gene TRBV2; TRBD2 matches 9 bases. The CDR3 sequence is CASRRTSAPNEQFF. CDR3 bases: TGTGCCAGCAGAAGGACTAGCGCCCCCAATGAGCAGTTCTTC. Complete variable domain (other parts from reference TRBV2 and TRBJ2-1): EPEVTQTPSHQVTQMGQEVILRCVPISNHLYFYWYRQILGQKVEFLVSFYNNEISEKSEIFDDQFSVERPDGSNFTLKIRSTKLEDSAMYFCASRRTSAPNEQFFGPGTRLTVL.